This T cell receptor beta chain derives from a study of T cells in Graves' hyperthyroidism and ophthalmopathy. General study results and limits: Researchers found most expanded thyroid clonotypes above 0.001 in blood as well.

There are 15 residues in the CDR3. The V gene lost 4 bases and the J gene lost 4 bases, with 15 bases spanning the gap. Germline values: CDR1 SGHRS, CDR2 YFSETQ. Amplification targeted TCR beta CDR3 regions from RNA transcripts. The HTBI primer set drove a first-round RT-PCR of the TCR CDR3. MiXCR was run by TCRdb on the multiplex PCR reads, yielding one entry per CDR3 protein. The data show approximately 400,000 distinct CDR3 sequences, 13% to 15% seen once. Turning to this clonotype: Its antigen is as yet unknown.

The J gene is TRBJ1-3, the V gene TRBV5-1, with TRBD1 as a possible D gene (6 bases). This TCR came from a woman aged 25-40 years with Graves' ophthalmopathy. The sequenced material came from blood. For the CDR3, the DNA is TGCGCCAGCAGCCTCCGGACAGCTACCGGAAACACCATATATTTT. The encoded protein is CASSLRTATGNTIYF.